The 7 T cell receptor beta chains given below trace back to one sample, sequenced in a study of metastatic and nonmetastatic thyroid tumors. TCRdb reprocessed the PCR reads via MiXCR. Here the sample spans tens of thousands of clones, approximately 16% being singletons. Until they underwent thyroid surgery, no patient had received any treatment. Source material: blood. Receptor source: a female donor with papillary thyroid cancer or a benign thyroid nodule (not recorded which). Some clones in this sample may be carry-over from other donors' samples.

A note on this clone: A read error may explain this, as a much larger clone is one base away. The sample holds other DNA sequences that translate to the same CDR3. The chain is built from TRBV7-7 and TRBJ2-2; possibly TRBD2 for D (5 bases). The CDR3 contains 14 residues. Germline V gives CDR1 SSHAT, CDR2 FNYEAQ (reference sequence). DNA of the CDR3: TGTGCTAGCAGCCCCAGCGCAAGGGTTGGGGAGTTGTTTTTT. It codes for CASSPSARVGELFF.

The J gene is TRBJ2-7, the V gene TRBV30, with 8 bases aligning to TRBD2. Unmatched junction bases numbered 4, after V lost 0 bases and J lost 0 bases. The CDR3 contains 15 residues. Germline-derived CDR1 and CDR2 are GTSNPN and SVGIG (reference sequence). In DNA form, the CDR3 reads TGTGCCTGGAGTGTACTAGCGGCCGCCTCCTACGAGCAGTACTTC. Protein sequence: CAWSVLAAASYEQYF.

The rearrangement uses TRBV6-1 and TRBJ1-5; no clear D gene. CDR1 MNHNS and CDR2 SASEGT come from the germline V gene. CDR3 size: 13 residues. Trimming shortened V by 7 bases and J by 3 bases, and 10 bases separated the two germline ends. CDR3 nucleotide sequence: TGTGCCAGCATAAGAAGTCCCAATCAGCCCCAGCATTTT. Its translation is CASIRSPNQPQHF.

This clone was picked up many times. The gene calls are TRBV15 and TRBJ2-7, with D tentatively TRBD1 or TRBD2 (5 bases each). The CDR3 is 15 residues long. The germline V and J ends were trimmed by 0 bases and 3 bases, with 12 bases remaining between them. Germline CDR1 and CDR2: LNHNV and YYDKDF (reference sequence). CDR3 bases: TGTGCCACCAGCAGAGATATCGAGGGGCGCTACGAGCAGTACTTC. Translating it yields CATSRDIEGRYEQYF.

This chain joins TRBV20-1 and TRBJ1-6; D gene unclear. V lost 0 bases to trimming and J lost 5 bases, with 5 bases between them. Germline V gives CDR1 DFQATT, CDR2 SNEGSKA (reference sequence). The CDR3 length is 13 residues. CDR3 region: CSARERNNSPLHF. DNA of the CDR3: TGCAGTGCTAGAGAGAGGAATAATTCACCCCTCCACTTT.

The sample holds many counts of this clone. This sequence joins TRBV28 and TRBJ1-1; perhaps TRBD1 as D (6 bases). The CDR3 loop spans 17 amino acids. The V gene lost 5 bases and the J gene lost 0 bases, with 19 bases spanning the gap. Germline lookup yields CDR1 MDHEN and CDR2 SYDVKM. The CDR3 DNA reads TGTGCCAGCAGTACCTGGGACCCGAGGGGGGTGAACACTGAAGCTTTCTTT. This gives the protein CASSTWDPRGVNTEAFF.

This clone occurred many times. This rearrangement joins TRBV29-1 to TRBJ2-1; the D gene is possibly TRBD2 (5 bases). Trimming cost V 6 bases and J 7 bases, with 16 bases left between them. The germline gives CDR1 SQVTM, CDR2 ANQGSEA. The CDR3 has 13 residues. For the CDR3, the DNA is TGCAGCGTGGCGATGAGGAGAGGGAATGAGCAGTTCTTC. Translation gives CSVAMRRGNEQFF.